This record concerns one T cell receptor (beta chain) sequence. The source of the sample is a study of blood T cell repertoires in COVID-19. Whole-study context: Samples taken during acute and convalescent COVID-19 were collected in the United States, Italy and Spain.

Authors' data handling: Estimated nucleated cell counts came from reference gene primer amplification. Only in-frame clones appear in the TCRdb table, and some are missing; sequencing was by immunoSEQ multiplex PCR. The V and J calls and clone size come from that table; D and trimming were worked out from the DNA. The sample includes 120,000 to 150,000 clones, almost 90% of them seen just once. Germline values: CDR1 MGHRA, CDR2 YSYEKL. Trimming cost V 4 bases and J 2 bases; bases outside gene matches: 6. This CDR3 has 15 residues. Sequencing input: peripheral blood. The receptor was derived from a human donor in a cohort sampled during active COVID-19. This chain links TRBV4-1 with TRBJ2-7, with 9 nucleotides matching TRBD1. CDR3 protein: CASSLGDRAAYEQYF. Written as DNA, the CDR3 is TGCGCCAGCAGCCTAGGGGACAGGGCTGCCTACGAGCAGTACTTC.